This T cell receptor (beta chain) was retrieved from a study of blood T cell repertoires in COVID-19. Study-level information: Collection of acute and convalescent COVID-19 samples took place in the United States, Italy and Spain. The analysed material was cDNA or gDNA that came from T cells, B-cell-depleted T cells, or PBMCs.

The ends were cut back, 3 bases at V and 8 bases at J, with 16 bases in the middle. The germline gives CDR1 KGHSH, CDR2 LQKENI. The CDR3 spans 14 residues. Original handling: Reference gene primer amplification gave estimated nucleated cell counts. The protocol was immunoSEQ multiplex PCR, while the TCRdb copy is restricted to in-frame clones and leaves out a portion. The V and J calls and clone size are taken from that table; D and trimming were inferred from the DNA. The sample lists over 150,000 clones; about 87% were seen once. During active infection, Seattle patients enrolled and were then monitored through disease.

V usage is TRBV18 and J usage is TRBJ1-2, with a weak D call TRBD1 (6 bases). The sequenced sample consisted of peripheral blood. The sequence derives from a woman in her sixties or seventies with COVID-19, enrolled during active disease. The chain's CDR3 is CASSPLAGAGGYTF. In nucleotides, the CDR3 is TGTGCCAGCTCACCCCTGGCGGGGGCGGGGGGCTACACCTTC.